This TCR beta chain is from a study of PD-1 blockade in mismatch repair-deficient tumors. CDR3 length: 13 amino acids. CDR1 and CDR2 (germline): SNHLY, FYNNEI. V dropped 8 bases and J dropped 9 bases, with 17 bases sitting between them. Generated by immunoSEQ multiplex PCR, the TCRdb table keeps only in-frame clones and is missing some. The sample lists tens of thousands of clones, approximately 80% occurring once. The sequenced sample was peripheral blood, obtained 2 weeks after starting pembrolizumab. This chain joins TRBV2 and TRBJ1-3; no reliable D call. This TCR came from an adult with mismatch repair-deficient cancer. The chain's CDR3 is CASALNGVSTIYF. CDR3 bases: TGTGCCAGCGCGTTGAACGGCGTCAGCACCATATATTTT.